Listed below are T cell receptor beta chains from one sample, sequenced in a study of blood T cell repertoires in COVID-19. The method was immunoSEQ multiplex PCR; TCRdb's version includes in-frame clones alone and lacks a portion of them. The table includes approximately 180,000 clones, approximately 80% detected once. Input material: PBMCs or T cells enriched from blood (not recorded which). The receptors were gathered from a woman aged 55 to 70 with acute COVID-19. CDR3s include the opening cysteine and the closing phenylalanine or tryptophan. D genes are given only for firm matches. Size values are once, few and many counts, or a class for expanded clones, and some rows have none.

cdr3_nt: TGTGCCAGCAGCGCACTAGCGGGGGGCGATACGCAGTATTTT; cdr3_aa: CASSALAGGDTQYF; v_call: TRBV9; j_call: TRBJ2-3; d_call: TRBD2; clone_size: NA
cdr3_nt: TGTGCCAGCAGCCATGGGGGGGACACTGAAGCTTTCTTT; cdr3_aa: CASSHGGDTEAFF; v_call: TRBV3-1/TRBV3-2; j_call: TRBJ1-1; d_call: NA; clone_size: NA
cdr3_nt: TGTGCCAGAGACAGCTATGGCTACACCTTC; cdr3_aa: CARDSYGYTF; v_call: TRBV2; j_call: TRBJ1-2; d_call: NA; clone_size: few
cdr3_nt: TGTGCCAACCGTAGGGGGGACAGGTGGTCCGGGGAGCTGTTTTTT; cdr3_aa: CANRRGDRWSGELFF; v_call: TRBV3-1/TRBV3-2; j_call: TRBJ2-2; d_call: TRBD1; clone_size: NA
cdr3_nt: TGTGCCAGCAGCCCTCAAGGGGCCAACTACAATGAGCAGTTCTTC; cdr3_aa: CASSPQGANYNEQFF; v_call: TRBV9; j_call: TRBJ2-1; d_call: NA; clone_size: NA
cdr3_nt: TGTGCCAGCAGTTTATCTGGACAGGGGAAAAACATTCAGTACTTC; cdr3_aa: CASSLSGQGKNIQYF; v_call: TRBV28; j_call: TRBJ2-4; d_call: TRBD1; clone_size: NA
cdr3_nt: TGTGCCAGCAGCCTTGGCGGACAGTACCACTACGAGCAGTACTTC; cdr3_aa: CASSLGGQYHYEQYF; v_call: TRBV9; j_call: TRBJ2-7; d_call: NA; clone_size: NA
cdr3_nt: TGTGCCATCACCCCGGGACAGGGGTCGGGTAGGAACACTGAAGCTTTCTTT; cdr3_aa: CAITPGQGSGRNTEAFF; v_call: TRBV10-3; j_call: TRBJ1-1; d_call: TRBD1; clone_size: NA
cdr3_nt: TGTGCCAGCAGCCCGACCAAAATACAGGGTCCAGATACGCAGTATTTT; cdr3_aa: CASSPTKIQGPDTQYF; v_call: TRBV7-9; j_call: TRBJ2-3; d_call: NA; clone_size: NA
cdr3_nt: TGTGCCAGCAGCCCTACAGGGGCCTATGGCTACACCTTC; cdr3_aa: CASSPTGAYGYTF; v_call: TRBV12-3/TRBV12-4; j_call: TRBJ1-2; d_call: TRBD1; clone_size: NA
cdr3_nt: TGTGCCAGCAGTGCCGGACAGGGACGTGAAAAACTGTTTTTT; cdr3_aa: CASSAGQGREKLFF; v_call: TRBV2; j_call: TRBJ1-4; d_call: TRBD1; clone_size: NA
cdr3_nt: TGTGCCAGCAGCGTAGAAGGACAGGGCCACACTTATAGGCCAGATACGCAGTATTTT; cdr3_aa: CASSVEGQGHTYRPDTQYF; v_call: TRBV9; j_call: TRBJ2-3; d_call: TRBD1; clone_size: NA
cdr3_nt: TGTGCCAGCAGTGACCTAACTAGCAGGGCGAGCGTTAGGGGCTACACCTTC; cdr3_aa: CASSDLTSRASVRGYTF; v_call: TRBV2; j_call: TRBJ1-2; d_call: NA; clone_size: NA
cdr3_nt: TGCAGCGTTGATCAGGGCATCATGAACACTGAAGCTTTCTTT; cdr3_aa: CSVDQGIMNTEAFF; v_call: TRBV29-1; j_call: TRBJ1-1; d_call: NA; clone_size: NA
cdr3_nt: TGTGCCAGCAGTTTTGACAGGGCGAACACCGGGGAGCTGTTTTTT; cdr3_aa: CASSFDRANTGELFF; v_call: TRBV6-2/TRBV6-3; j_call: TRBJ2-2; d_call: TRBD1; clone_size: once
cdr3_nt: TGTGCCAGCTCACCCTCCCGGACTAGCCGGGTAGAGCAGTACTTC; cdr3_aa: CASSPSRTSRVEQYF; v_call: TRBV18; j_call: TRBJ2-7; d_call: TRBD2; clone_size: once
cdr3_nt: TGTGCCAGCAGCTTAAGGACTAGCTGGGTGGCCGGGGAGCTGTTTTTT; cdr3_aa: CASSLRTSWVAGELFF; v_call: TRBV7-2; j_call: TRBJ2-2; d_call: TRBD2; clone_size: NA
cdr3_nt: TGTGCCAGCAGCCGTAGCGGGAGTCGAAATGAGCAGTTCTTC; cdr3_aa: CASSRSGSRNEQFF; v_call: TRBV11-2; j_call: TRBJ2-1; d_call: TRBD2; clone_size: NA
cdr3_nt: TGTGCCAGCTCACCCACTGGACAGGGCTATGGCTACACCTTC; cdr3_aa: CASSPTGQGYGYTF; v_call: TRBV18; j_call: TRBJ1-2; d_call: TRBD1; clone_size: few
cdr3_nt: TGTGCCAGCAGGGAACCGGGACTTAGCACAGATACGCAGTATTTT; cdr3_aa: CASREPGLSTDTQYF; v_call: TRBV27; j_call: TRBJ2-3; d_call: NA; clone_size: NA
cdr3_nt: TGTGCCAGCAGCGCTCAGAACACAGATACGCAGTATTTT; cdr3_aa: CASSAQNTDTQYF; v_call: TRBV28; j_call: TRBJ2-3; d_call: NA; clone_size: NA
cdr3_nt: TGTGCCAGCAGTTTACGCGGGTCAAGCGGTTCACCCCTCCACTTT; cdr3_aa: CASSLRGSSGSPLHF; v_call: TRBV28; j_call: TRBJ1-6; d_call: NA; clone_size: few
cdr3_nt: TGTGCCAGCAGCGCTACGGGACTAGCAACTATGGAGACCCAGTACTTC; cdr3_aa: CASSATGLATMETQYF; v_call: TRBV7-7; j_call: TRBJ2-5; d_call: TRBD2; clone_size: NA
cdr3_nt: TGTGCCAGCAGTTCCTCCGCTCGGGGAGCACCCTACAATGAGCAGTTCTTC; cdr3_aa: CASSSSARGAPYNEQFF; v_call: TRBV6-2/TRBV6-3; j_call: TRBJ2-1; d_call: NA; clone_size: NA
cdr3_nt: TGCGCCAGCAGCGTGTCAAGGGGTAATGAAAAACTGTTTTTT; cdr3_aa: CASSVSRGNEKLFF; v_call: TRBV5-1; j_call: TRBJ1-4; d_call: NA; clone_size: NA
cdr3_nt: TGTGCCAGCAGTGAATATATCCGGCTAGCGGGAGAGGGTGGTACGCAGTATTTT; cdr3_aa: CASSEYIRLAGEGGTQYF; v_call: TRBV25-1; j_call: TRBJ2-3; d_call: TRBD2; clone_size: once
cdr3_nt: TGTGCCAGCTCACCACCGGGGGCGGCTGGCAATCAGCCCCAGCATTTT; cdr3_aa: CASSPPGAAGNQPQHF; v_call: TRBV18; j_call: TRBJ1-5; d_call: NA; clone_size: NA
cdr3_nt: TGCGCCAGCAGCCTTGGAGGGACAGGGCATAATGAAAAACTGTTTTTT; cdr3_aa: CASSLGGTGHNEKLFF; v_call: TRBV5-1; j_call: TRBJ1-4; d_call: TRBD1; clone_size: NA
cdr3_nt: TGTGCCAGCACTGTGGGGGGCTCCTATAATTCACCCCTCCACTTT; cdr3_aa: CASTVGGSYNSPLHF; v_call: TRBV28; j_call: TRBJ1-6; d_call: NA; clone_size: NA
cdr3_nt: TGCGCCAGCAGCCAAGAGACAAGGAATCAGCCCCAGCATTTT; cdr3_aa: CASSQETRNQPQHF; v_call: TRBV4-1; j_call: TRBJ1-5; d_call: NA; clone_size: NA
cdr3_nt: TGTGCCAGCAGTACGACAGGGGGGCCTGGAAACACCATATATTTT; cdr3_aa: CASSTTGGPGNTIYF; v_call: TRBV3-1/TRBV3-2; j_call: TRBJ1-3; d_call: TRBD1; clone_size: NA
cdr3_nt: TGTGCCAGCAGCTTAGCGCCGACGGGGGGCGGTGAGCAGTTCTTC; cdr3_aa: CASSLAPTGGGEQFF; v_call: TRBV7-2; j_call: TRBJ2-1; d_call: NA; clone_size: NA
cdr3_nt: TGTGCCAGCAGCTCGGCGGGACAGCCCACCGGGGAGCTGTTTTTT; cdr3_aa: CASSSAGQPTGELFF; v_call: TRBV7-2; j_call: TRBJ2-2; d_call: NA; clone_size: NA
cdr3_nt: TGTGCCAGCAGTGAAGGGGGCTGGGGAGAGACCCAGTACTTC; cdr3_aa: CASSEGGWGETQYF; v_call: TRBV2; j_call: TRBJ2-5; d_call: NA; clone_size: NA
cdr3_nt: TGTGCCAGCTCACCAAGGCAGGGGAACACCGGGGAGCTGTTTTTT; cdr3_aa: CASSPRQGNTGELFF; v_call: TRBV18; j_call: TRBJ2-2; d_call: NA; clone_size: NA
cdr3_nt: TGTGCCAGTAGTCCTTCGGTTGAAAAACTGTTTTTT; cdr3_aa: CASSPSVEKLFF; v_call: TRBV19; j_call: TRBJ1-4; d_call: NA; clone_size: NA
cdr3_nt: TGTGCCTCCAAGCGGGGGGTTTCCGGAAACACCATATATTTT; cdr3_aa: CASKRGVSGNTIYF; v_call: TRBV11-2; j_call: TRBJ1-3; d_call: NA; clone_size: NA
cdr3_nt: TGCGCCAGCAGCCAAGAAGGGGATAGGCAGTTCTTC; cdr3_aa: CASSQEGDRQFF; v_call: TRBV4-3; j_call: TRBJ2-1; d_call: NA; clone_size: NA
cdr3_nt: TGTGCCGGGGTCCCGCGACAGGGGCTTGCTAACTATGGCTACACCTTC; cdr3_aa: CAGVPRQGLANYGYTF; v_call: TRBV30; j_call: TRBJ1-2; d_call: TRBD1; clone_size: NA
cdr3_nt: TGTGCCAGCAGAGGATCAGGGTATGGCACTGAAGCTTTCTTT; cdr3_aa: CASRGSGYGTEAFF; v_call: TRBV3-1/TRBV3-2; j_call: TRBJ1-1; d_call: NA; clone_size: NA